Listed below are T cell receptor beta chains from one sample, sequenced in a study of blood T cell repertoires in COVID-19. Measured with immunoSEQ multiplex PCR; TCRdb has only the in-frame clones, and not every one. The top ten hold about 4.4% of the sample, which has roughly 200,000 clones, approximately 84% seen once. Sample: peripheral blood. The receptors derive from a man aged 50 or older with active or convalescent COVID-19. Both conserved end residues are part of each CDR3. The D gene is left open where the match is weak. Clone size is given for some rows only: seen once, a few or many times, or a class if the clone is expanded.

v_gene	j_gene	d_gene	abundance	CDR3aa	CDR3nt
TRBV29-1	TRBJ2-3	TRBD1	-	CSVGTDRGTDTQYF	TGCAGCGTTGGGACGGACAGGGGCACAGATACGCAGTATTTT
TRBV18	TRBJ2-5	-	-	CASSLAGRETQYF	TGTGCCAGCTCCCTCGCAGGTCGGGAGACCCAGTACTTC
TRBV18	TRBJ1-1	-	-	CASSPRRVTVPNTEAFF	TGTGCCAGCTCACCACGCCGGGTTACGGTACCGAACACTGAAGCTTTCTTT
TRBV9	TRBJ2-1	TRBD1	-	CASSAHRGDEQFF	TGTGCCAGCAGCGCCCACAGGGGTGATGAGCAGTTCTTC
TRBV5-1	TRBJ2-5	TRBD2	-	CASRATGTIQETQYF	TGCGCCAGCAGAGCTACCGGGACTATCCAAGAGACCCAGTACTTC
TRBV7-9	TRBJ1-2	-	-	CASSLVDRGSYLVPYGYTF	TGTGCCAGCAGCTTAGTTGATCGGGGGTCCTACTTAGTACCATATGGCTACACCTTC
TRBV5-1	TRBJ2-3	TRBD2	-	CASSLFIAGSTDTQYF	TGCGCCAGCAGCTTGTTCATAGCGGGGAGTACAGATACGCAGTATTTT
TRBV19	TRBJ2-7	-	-	CAIPGLLTYEQYF	TGTGCCATCCCGGGACTCTTGACCTACGAGCAGTACTTC
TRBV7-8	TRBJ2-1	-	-	CASSLGEVSYNEQFF	TGTGCCAGCAGCTTGGGGGAGGTCTCCTACAATGAGCAGTTCTTC
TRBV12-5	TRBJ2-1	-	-	CASGSSRAKNNEQFF	TGTGCTAGTGGTTCCTCGAGGGCGAAAAACAATGAGCAGTTCTTC
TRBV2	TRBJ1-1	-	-	CASSVPGTEAFF	TGTGCCAGCAGTGTTCCCGGGACAGAAGCTTTCTTT
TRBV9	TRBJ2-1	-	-	CASSVDEGVTYNEQFF	TGTGCCAGCAGCGTAGATGAGGGCGTAACCTACAATGAGCAGTTCTTC
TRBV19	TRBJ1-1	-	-	CASSIDRGRGTEAFF	TGTGCCAGTAGTATAGACAGGGGTCGCGGGACTGAAGCTTTCTTT
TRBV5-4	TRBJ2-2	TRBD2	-	CASSLPGLAGGQNGELFF	TGTGCCAGCAGCCTTCCGGGACTAGCGGGGGGGCAGAACGGGGAGCTGTTTTTT
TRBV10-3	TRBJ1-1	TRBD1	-	CAIRPTGLGTEAFF	TGTGCCATCAGACCGACAGGGTTGGGAACTGAAGCTTTCTTT
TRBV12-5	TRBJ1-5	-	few	CASGPTGNQPQHF	TGTGCTAGTGGACCTACAGGGAATCAGCCCCAGCATTTT
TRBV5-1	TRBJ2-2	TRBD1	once	CASSSVQGAGGRGTGELFF	TGCGCCAGCAGCTCAGTACAGGGGGCTGGAGGCCGGGGCACCGGGGAGCTGTTTTTT
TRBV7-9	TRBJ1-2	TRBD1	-	CASSPAGTGVYGYTF	TGTGCCAGCAGCCCGGCGGGGACAGGGGTCTATGGCTACACCTTC
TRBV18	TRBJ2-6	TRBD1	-	CASLEDRASRNVLTF	TGTGCCAGCTTAGAGGACAGGGCCTCTAGGAACGTCCTGACTTTC
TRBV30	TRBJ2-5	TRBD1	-	CAWNHETGGIKTQYF	TGTGCCTGGAATCACGAGACAGGGGGCATAAAGACCCAGTACTTC
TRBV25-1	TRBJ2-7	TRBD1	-	CASSGTGEQYF	TGTGCCAGCAGTGGGACAGGAGAGCAGTACTTC
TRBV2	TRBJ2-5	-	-	CASSEARVQETQYF	TGTGCCAGCAGTGAAGCGAGGGTCCAAGAGACCCAGTACTTC
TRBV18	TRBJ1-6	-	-	CASSPGGSTPDSPLHF	TGTGCCAGCTCACCAGGGGGCTCCACTCCGGATTCACCCCTCCACTTT
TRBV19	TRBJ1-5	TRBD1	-	CASSRREGAQQPQHF	TGTGCCAGTAGTAGGCGGGAGGGGGCACAGCAGCCCCAGCATTTT
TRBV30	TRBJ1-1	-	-	CAWAGVREGFF	TGTGCCTGGGCGGGCGTGAGGGAGGGTTTCTTT
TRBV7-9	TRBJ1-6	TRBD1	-	CASSLSSGQGIAPLHF	TGTGCCAGCAGCTTATCTAGTGGACAGGGAATTGCCCCCCTCCACTTT
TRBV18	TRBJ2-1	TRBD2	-	CASSPPLAGPSYNEQFF	TGTGCCAGCTCGCCACCCTTAGCGGGGCCCTCCTACAATGAGCAGTTCTTC